This TCR beta chain was recovered during a study of a mutant IDH1 vaccine in newly diagnosed glioma. Study-wide background: Eight vaccinations were given in weeks 1, 3, 5, 7, 11, 15, 19 and 23. Mean patient age was roughly 43 years; around 60% were male and about 38% female. Regarding the study as a whole: Across multiple MHC alleles, 80% to 95% of patients had vaccine-induced responses.

As for time point: week 11, during vaccination. What each vaccine dose contained was 300 ug of mutant IDH1 20-mer peptide, accompanied by topical imiquimod. Remarks on this clone: The target antigen is unknown.

Sequenced by immunoSEQ multiplex PCR; TCRdb stores in-frame clones only, minus some. The repertoire consists of some 23,000 clones, with about 78% occurring once and the leading ten covering about 9.4%. This specimen was PBMCs, taken from a glioma patient whose treatment included an IDH1 peptide vaccine. This sequence was found in a woman aged 18-29 years with glioma.

The DNA for the CDR3 is TGTGCCAGCAGCCGTACTTGGACAGGGAACACTGAAGCTTTCTTT. This sequence encodes CASSRTWTGNTEAFF. The chain employs TRBV7-9 and TRBJ1-1, with 7 bases identical to TRBD1. Per germline, CDR1 SEHNR and CDR2 FQNEAQ (reference sequence). The CDR3 loop spans 15 amino acids. After removal of 5 bases from V and 1 base from J, the junction contained 7 bases not matched to a gene.